This T cell receptor (beta chain) appears in the sequencing data of a study of STAT5B mutations in CD4+ large granular lymphocyte leukemia. Padova, Helsinki and Shinshu hematology units supplied the CD4+ T-LGLL patients. General observations from the study: Data were not HLA-matched across samples. Top patient clones used TRBV06 genes more often: 8/27 versus 2/35 in controls.

Only a few counts were recorded for this clone. Its matching antigen is unknown. Study processing details: Productive clonotypes were detectable down to 2.59 x 10-5 frequency. TCRdb keeps only in-frame clones here, not all; method: immunoSEQ multiplex PCR. V and J calls and clone size are as listed in that table; D and trimming were resolved from the DNA. The data hold some 5,900 clones, with more than 60% observed a single time. Per germline, CDR1 SGDLS and CDR2 YYNGEE. The CDR3 loop spans 13 amino acids. Trimming took off 0 bases at V and 4 bases at J, with 6 bases between the two ends. Sequencing was performed on PBMCs. The chain combines TRBV9 with TRBJ2-3; D ambiguous. The sequence was obtained from a man older than 75 with CD4+ T-cell large granular lymphocyte leukemia. The CDR3 spells CASSVGTPDTQYF. In nucleotides, the CDR3 is TGTGCCAGCAGCGTAGGGACCCCAGATACGCAGTATTTT.